These 29 T cell receptor beta chains came from one sample sequenced in a study of shared clonotypes between healthy human individuals. The naive CD8 population came from CD45RO-negative cells selected for CCR7, without terminally differentiated effector memory CD45RA+ cells. TCRdb's table, derived via immunoSEQ multiplex PCR, lists solely in-frame clones and lacks some. This table holds more than 2 million clones, around 93% found once. The sequenced sample was naive CD8+ T cells from PBMCs. These receptors originate from a man aged 18 to 30 in good health. Some clones in this sample may be carry-over from other donors' samples.

V is TRBV4-3 and J is TRBJ2-1, with D maybe TRBD1 (5 bases). The CDR3 consists of 16 residues. Germline CDR1 reads LGHNA; CDR2 reads YSLEER. The V end was cut by 3 bases, the J end by 0 bases, with 12 bases between. The CDR3 DNA reads TGCGCCAGCAGCCAGGGGTCTAGGGGCTCCTACAATGAGCAGTTCTTC. Translation: CASSQGSRGSYNEQFF.

V gene TRBV28 combines with J gene TRBJ1-4; D not resolved. Trimming left V 2 bases short and J 5 bases short, with 12 bases between. Germline-derived CDR1 and CDR2 are MDHEN and SYDVKM. This CDR3 has 15 amino acids. CDR3 in amino acids: CASSLVPALNEKLFF. DNA for the CDR3: TGTGCCAGCAGTTTAGTACCAGCCCTGAATGAAAAACTGTTTTTT.

This clone was seen once. The chain is built from TRBV28 and TRBJ2-7, with D uncertain. Deletions cut 5 bases from V and 5 bases from J, with 16 bases between. Germline CDR1 and CDR2: MDHEN and SYDVKM. This CDR3 has 14 residues. In DNA form, the CDR3 reads TGTGCCAGCAGTCCCCCGGCCCGAAGGGACGAGCAGTACTTC. Protein sequence: CASSPPARRDEQYF.

V and J are TRBV7-9 and TRBJ1-2; weak D call: TRBD1 (5 bases). CDR3 length: 15 residues. Per the germline V gene, CDR1 is SEHNR and CDR2 is FQNEAQ (reference sequence). V lost 1 base to trimming and J lost 3 bases, with 12 bases between them. CDR3 protein: CASSLGGSGYYGYTF. CDR3 DNA: TGTGCCAGCAGCTTAGGGGGGTCAGGGTACTATGGCTACACCTTC.

The chain carries TRBV29-1 and TRBJ2-1; D not certain. The CDR3 has 14 amino acids. V dropped 6 bases and J dropped 0 bases, with 12 bases sitting between them. Germline loops: CDR1 SQVTM, CDR2 ANQGSEA. The CDR3 DNA is TGCAGCGTGCCGATGGGAACCTCCTACAATGAGCAGTTCTTC. Its protein product is CSVPMGTSYNEQFF.

V is TRBV7-8 and J is TRBJ2-1; TRBD2 matches 8 bases. From germline, CDR1 is SGHVS and CDR2 FQNEAQ. The trim removed 2 bases at V and 7 bases at J, leaving 10 bases unmatched. The CDR3 length is 16 residues. The CDR3 region has the DNA TGTGCCAGCAGCTTAAGTAGCGGGAAGGGCTTAAATGAGCAGTTCTTC. Translation gives CASSLSSGKGLNEQFF.

About this clone itself: Additional DNA sequences in this sample encode the identical CDR3. The chain is built from TRBV9 and TRBJ2-7; D could derive from TRBD1 or TRBD2 (5 bases each). Germline values: CDR1 SGDLS, CDR2 YYNGEE. The CDR3 has 14 amino acids. The V end was cut by 3 bases, the J end by 0 bases, with 10 bases between. The CDR3 protein is CASSAGTVSYEQYF. CDR3 nucleotides: TGTGCCAGCAGCGCCGGGACGGTCTCCTACGAGCAGTACTTC. Full variable domain (outside the CDR3, taken from reference TRBV9 and TRBJ2-7): DSGVTQTPKHLITATGQRVTLRCSPRSGDLSVYWYQQSLDQGLQFLIQYYNGEERAKGNILERFSAQQFPDLHSELNLSSLELGDSALYFCASSAGTVSYEQYFGPGTRLTVT.

The rearrangement links TRBV7-2 to TRBJ1-1; the D is unclear. Per the germline V gene, CDR1 is SGHTA and CDR2 is FQGNSA. The CDR3 contains 14 residues. The V end was cut by 5 bases, the J end by 0 bases, with 10 bases between. This chain's CDR3 is CASSAGRLNTEAFF. CDR3 sequence (DNA): TGTGCCAGCAGCGCCGGACGGCTGAACACTGAAGCTTTCTTT.

V and J are TRBV9 and TRBJ2-1; 8 bases are shared with TRBD2. Germline V gene lookup returns CDR1 SGDLS and CDR2 YYNGEE. This CDR3 has 16 amino acids. The V segment lost 0 bases and the J segment 9 bases; nucleotides outside the gene matches: 11. CDR3 sequence reads: CASSVAWAGGFGEQFF. CDR3 coding DNA: TGTGCCAGCAGCGTAGCCTGGGCGGGGGGATTCGGTGAGCAGTTCTTC.

The rearrangement uses TRBV19 and TRBJ2-2; D tentatively reads TRBD1 or TRBD2 (5 bases each). Germline V lookup: CDR1 LNHDA, CDR2 SQIVND (reference sequence). Trimming took off 9 bases at V and 4 bases at J, with 9 bases between the two ends. The CDR3 is made up of 12 amino acids. As DNA, the CDR3 is TGTGCCAGCCGGGGCATCACCGGGGAGCTGTTTTTT. This gives the protein CASRGITGELFF.

This chain joins TRBV28 and TRBJ1-1; D remains unclear. Germline CDR1 is MDHEN and CDR2 is SYDVKM. V dropped 3 bases and J dropped 5 bases, with 10 bases sitting between them. The CDR3 loop spans 13 amino acids. The CDR3 loop reads CASSFLEGTEAFF. Written as DNA, the CDR3 is TGTGCCAGCAGTTTTCTCGAAGGGACTGAAGCTTTCTTT.

Worth noting for this clone: Other DNA sequences in the sample encode the same CDR3. The V gene is TRBV5-4, the J gene TRBJ2-3, with 8 nucleotides matching TRBD2. CDR1 is SGHNT, CDR2 YYREEE, per germline (reference sequence). V gave up 2 bases and J gave up 1 base; unmatched junction bases: 6. The CDR3 runs 16 residues. In DNA, the CDR3 is TGTGCCAGCAGCTTAAAGCGGGAGAGGGGCACAGATACGCAGTATTTT. Residues: CASSLKRERGTDTQYF.

Details on this clone: Other DNA sequences in this specimen translate into the identical CDR3. The rearrangement links TRBV19 to TRBJ1-1, with D maybe TRBD1 (5 bases). The length of the CDR3 is 15 residues. CDR1 and CDR2 (germline): LNHDA, SQIVND (reference sequence). V was shortened by 5 bases and J by 3 bases, with 16 bases between the two germline ends. The CDR3 protein is CASSPGTGGYTEAFF. DNA for the CDR3: TGTGCCAGTAGTCCAGGGACCGGGGGATACACTGAAGCTTTCTTT.

The chain employs TRBV9 and TRBJ2-2; 9 nucleotides agree with TRBD2. V lost 1 base and J lost 2; bases outside the gene matches: 9. This CDR3 is 18 amino acids long. Germline CDR1 SGDLS, CDR2 YYNGEE. Here the CDR3 reads CASSVRREGQFNTGELFF. CDR3 DNA: TGTGCCAGCAGCGTACGGCGGGAGGGCCAGTTTAACACCGGGGAGCTGTTTTTT.

The V call is TRBV9, the J call TRBJ1-2; D is unclear. The CDR3 runs 14 residues. Germline V CDR1 and CDR2: SGDLS, YYNGEE. V gave up 4 bases and J gave up 5 bases, with 15 bases separating them. CDR3 DNA: TGTGCCAGCAGCACACCCTCGCCCCTATATGGCTACACCTTC. It yields the protein CASSTPSPLYGYTF. Together with reference TRBV9 and TRBJ1-2, the CDR3 gives the full variable domain: DSGVTQTPKHLITATGQRVTLRCSPRSGDLSVYWYQQSLDQGLQFLIQYYNGEERAKGNILERFSAQQFPDLHSELNLSSLELGDSALYFCASSTPSPLYGYTFGSGTRLTVV.

The chain couples TRBV27 to TRBJ1-5; maybe TRBD1 (5 bases). There are 16 residues in the CDR3. V was trimmed by 5 bases and J by 3 bases, leaving 17 bases between them. Germline V lookup: CDR1 MNHEY, CDR2 SMNVEV (reference sequence). The CDR3 spells CASSPRYRTDNQPQHF. CDR3 in DNA: TGTGCCAGCAGTCCTCGCTACAGGACCGACAATCAGCCCCAGCATTTT.

The V and J genes are TRBV27 and TRBJ2-1, with 12 nucleotides matching TRBD2. Germline assignment: CDR1 MNHEY and CDR2 SMNVEV (reference sequence). V was pared by 4 bases and J by 8 bases, with 6 bases of the junction left unmatched. This CDR3 has 15 amino acids. In nucleotides, the CDR3 is TGTGCCAGCAGTTCCCTAGCGGGAGGGTCGGATGAGCAGTTCTTC. Translated, it gives CASSSLAGGSDEQFF.

Notes on this clone: Other DNA sequences in this sample translate to the same CDR3. This chain uses TRBV7-9 with TRBJ2-1, with D tentatively TRBD2 (6 bases). The germline V gene encodes CDR1 SEHNR and CDR2 FQNEAQ (reference sequence). This CDR3 spans 15 amino acids. V lost 2 bases to trimming and J lost 4 bases, with 12 bases between them. The CDR3 reads CASSLRLAAYNEQFF. The CDR3 DNA reads as TGTGCCAGCAGCTTACGTTTAGCGGCTTACAATGAGCAGTTCTTC.

V and J are TRBV11-2 and TRBJ2-5, with 7 bases identical to TRBD2. J was trimmed by 3 bases and V by 3 bases; bases with no gene match: 7. Per germline, CDR1 SGHAT and CDR2 FQNNGV. The CDR3 has 15 amino acids. Written as DNA, the CDR3 is TGTGCCAGCAGCTTGTTTTCTCGGGGGGAAGAGACCCAGTACTTC. This codes for CASSLFSRGEETQYF. The full variable domain, its missing parts supplied by reference TRBV11-2 and TRBJ2-5, is EAGVAQSPRYKIIEKRQSVAFWCNPISGHATLYWYQQILGQGPKLLIQFQNNGVVDDSQLPKDRFSAERLKGVDSTLKIQPAKLEDSAVYLCASSLFSRGEETQYFGPGTRLLVL.

The chain combines TRBV7-8 with TRBJ1-2; weak D call: TRBD1 (5 bases). The germline V gene encodes CDR1 SGHVS and CDR2 FQNEAQ. V was shortened by 5 bases and J by 3 bases, with 13 bases between the two germline ends. The CDR3 covers 14 residues. Written as DNA, the CDR3 is TGTGCCAGCAGCCCCCCCCCGGGGGACTATGGCTACACCTTC. Amino acids: CASSPPPGDYGYTF.

V gene TRBV28 combines with J gene TRBJ2-2; 9 bases line up with TRBD2. Germline loops: CDR1 MDHEN, CDR2 SYDVKM. The CDR3 has 14 residues. V shed 6 bases and J 1 base; nucleotides not matched to a gene: 0. The CDR3 reads CASRREGNTGELFF. The DNA of the CDR3 is TGTGCCAGCAGGCGGGAGGGGAACACCGGGGAGCTGTTTTTT.

About this clone: The sample holds other DNA sequences that translate to the same CDR3. The chain combines TRBV27 with TRBJ2-7; TRBD2 agrees at 8 bases. CDR3 length: 14 residues. The germline CDR1 and CDR2 sequences are MNHEY and SMNVEV (reference sequence). Trimming cost V 4 bases and J 4 bases; bases outside gene matches: 6. The CDR3 is CASSWAGGGYEQYF. The CDR3, as DNA: TGTGCCAGCAGTTGGGCGGGAGGTGGGTACGAGCAGTACTTC.

This chain joins TRBV4-1 and TRBJ1-1; possibly TRBD1 for D (5 bases). Germline CDR1 reads MGHRA; CDR2 reads YSYEKL. The CDR3 is 16 residues long. Trimming left V 1 base short and J 1 base short, with 13 bases between. CDR3 nucleotides: TGCGCCAGCAGCCAAGTGTGGGGACGGACGAACACTGAAGCTTTCTTT. Translating gives CASSQVWGRTNTEAFF.

The rearrangement uses TRBV5-6 and TRBJ2-3, with 8 bases identical to TRBD1. CDR1 is SGHDT and CDR2 is YYEEEE in the germline V gene. Trimming took 4 bases from V and 6 from J; bases not matched to a gene: 7. CDR3 length: 14 residues. CDR3 sequence reads: CASSPWTGIDTQYF. The CDR3 DNA is TGTGCCAGCAGCCCCTGGACAGGGATTGATACGCAGTATTTT.

CDR3 loop: CASSVSGTGVNYGYTF. The DNA for the CDR3 is TGTGCCAGCAGTGTGTCCGGGACAGGGGTCAACTATGGCTACACCTTC. The chain is built from TRBV2 and TRBJ1-2; TRBD1 aligns across 10 bases. J gave up 2 bases and V 4 bases, and 7 bases lay outside the gene matches. CDR3 size: 16 residues. The germline gives CDR1 SNHLY, CDR2 FYNNEI.

Concerning this clone itself: Other DNA sequences from this sample encode an identical CDR3 as well. This rearrangement joins TRBV7-9 to TRBJ2-1, with 7 bases lining up with TRBD2. With 5 bases clipped from V and 0 bases from J, the junction kept 7 bases outside the gene matches. The germline CDR1 and CDR2 sequences are SEHNR and FQNEAQ (reference sequence). This CDR3 region has 16 residues. In DNA, the CDR3 is TGTGCCAGCAGCAGTTCTAGCGGAAGCTCCTACAATGAGCAGTTCTTC. It codes for CASSSSSGSSYNEQFF.

With respect to this clone: This same CDR3 is encoded by further DNA sequences in the sample. The rearrangement links TRBV6-1 to TRBJ2-7, with unresolved D. V shed 5 bases and J shed 4 bases, with 3 bases lying between them. The CDR3 has 10 amino acids. Germline V CDR1 and CDR2: MNHNS, SASEGT. CDR3 coding DNA: TGTGCCAGCAGTACTTACGAGCAGTACTTC. Its translation is CASSTYEQYF.

The chain joins TRBV27 to TRBJ2-7; 11 nucleotides align to TRBD2. In germline, CDR1 is MNHEY, CDR2 SMNVEV (reference sequence). The CDR3 is made up of 17 amino acids. With 4 bases clipped from V and 2 bases from J, the junction kept 10 bases outside the gene matches. The CDR3 sequence is CASSSSGLAVPAYEQYF. The DNA of the CDR3 is TGTGCCAGCAGTTCCTCGGGACTAGCGGTACCAGCCTACGAGCAGTACTTC.

This rearrangement joins TRBV9 to TRBJ2-1; D gene uncertain. The V and J ends lost 0 bases and 5 bases respectively, with 6 bases between them. Germline V gene sequence: CDR1 SGDLS, CDR2 YYNGEE. CDR3 length: 13 amino acids. CDR3: CASSVVANNEQFF. As DNA, the CDR3 is TGTGCCAGCAGCGTAGTGGCCAACAATGAGCAGTTCTTC.